A single T cell receptor (beta chain) is shown here with its context. The data were taken from a study of blood T cell repertoires in COVID-19. As for the study in general: Samples of COVID-19 (acute and convalescent) were obtained from the United States, Italy and Spain. T cells, B-cell-depleted T cells, or PBMCs provided the cDNA or gDNA that served as material.

Authors' data handling: Using reference gene primer amplification, nucleated cell counts were estimated. Using immunoSEQ multiplex PCR, the repertoire was profiled, and TCRdb retains in-frame clones only, with some absent. That table supplies the V and J calls and clone size; D and trimming were determined from the DNA. The sample carries 130,000 to 150,000 clones, more than 75% recorded once. Germline CDR1 and CDR2: LGHDT and YNNKEL (reference sequence). This CDR3 comprises 15 residues. Losses at the gene ends were 3 bases for V and 4 bases for J; bases not matched to a gene: 7. Source material: peripheral blood. This TCR came from a woman between 40 and 55 years old with acute or convalescent COVID-19. This sequence joins TRBV3-1 (or the pseudogene TRBV3-2) and TRBJ2-7; 9 bases match TRBD1. This CDR3 reads CASSHPGTGRYEQYF. The CDR3 nucleotides read TGTGCCAGCAGCCATCCGGGGACAGGGAGGTACGAGCAGTACTTC.